The 12 T cell receptor beta chains below all came from one sample that was sequenced in a study of T cell repertoires and leukemia-associated antigens. Using its own MiXCR run on the 5' RACE reads, TCRdb lists one record per CDR3 protein. The sample yields around 14,000 distinct CDR3 sequences, approximately 37% seen once. Antigens for these TCRs are unknown. The material sequenced was CD3+ T cells sorted from blood and cultured. The receptors come from a female donor in good health.

The chain links TRBV10-3 to TRBJ2-7, with D possibly matching TRBD2 (5 bases). CDR1 and CDR2 (germline): ENHRY, SYGVKD. The V and J ends lost 7 bases and 3 bases respectively, with 10 bases between them. The CDR3 runs to 12 residues. In DNA form, the CDR3 reads TGTGCCATCAACAGCGGAGGCTACGAGCAGTACTTC. Its translation: CAINSGGYEQYF.

Relative to its sample, this clonotype is medium-sized. V and J are TRBV7-2 and TRBJ2-7; D ambiguous. The CDR3 length is 13 residues. Trimming stripped 3 bases from V and 3 bases from J, with 9 bases between. Germline CDR1 SGHTA, CDR2 FQGNSA. Written as DNA, the CDR3 is TGTGCCAGCAGCTTGTCCTCACTCTACGAGCAGTACTTC. The encoded protein is CASSLSSLYEQYF.

This clonotype is medium-sized in the sample. The rearrangement links TRBV12-3 or TRBV12-4 to TRBJ1-3; D gene uncertain. Between the trimmed V and J ends, which lost 10 bases and 0 bases, there was a span of 16 bases. The CDR3 contains 15 residues. The CDR3 loop reads CATGYQHLSGNTIYF. DNA for the CDR3: TGTGCCACGGGTTACCAGCACCTCTCTGGAAACACCATATATTTT.

V usage is TRBV5-1 and J usage is TRBJ2-5; 9 bases align to TRBD1. This CDR3 has 16 amino acids. CDR1 SGHRS and CDR2 YFSETQ come from the germline V gene. The junction had 12 bases not matched to a gene; V was cut back by 4 bases and J by 5 bases. The CDR3 bases are TGCGCCAGCAGCCCCCGGGATGGGGACAGGGCGGAGACCCAGTACTTC. This gives the protein CASSPRDGDRAETQYF.

This clonotype has a count of ten or more. The V call is TRBV10-3, the J call TRBJ2-2, with 8 bases matching TRBD1. Trimming removed 4 bases from V and 4 bases from J; junction bases left unmatched: 5. This CDR3 contains 15 residues. Germline CDR1 is ENHRY and CDR2 is SYGVKD. The CDR3, as DNA: TGTGCCATCAGTGCACAGGGGGGAAGCACCGGGGAGCTGTTTTTT. It specifies CAISAQGGSTGELFF.

The rearrangement joins TRBV5-1 to TRBJ1-1, with no clear D. V lost 4 bases and J lost 1, with 11 bases in between. CDR1 is SGHRS, CDR2 YFSETQ, per germline. This CDR3 region has 14 residues. CDR3 protein: CASSAQRGNTEAFF. The CDR3 nucleotides are TGCGCCAGCAGCGCCCAGCGCGGGAACACTGAAGCTTTCTTT.

This clonotype is deemed medium-sized. The chain's CDR3 is CASSQDYLAGVSYNEQFF. The DNA for the CDR3 is TGTGCCAGCAGCCAAGATTACCTAGCGGGAGTATCCTACAATGAGCAGTTCTTC. The chain couples TRBV4-2 to TRBJ2-1; 10 positions match TRBD2. Losses at the gene ends were 0 bases for V and 1 base for J; bases not matched to a gene: 6. Germline CDR1 is LGHNA and CDR2 is YNFKEQ. The CDR3 totals 18 residues.

V is TRBV9 and J is TRBJ2-1; weak D call: TRBD2 (5 bases). Germline V gene data show CDR1 as SGDLS and CDR2 as YYNGEE. The V and J ends lost 6 bases and 9 bases respectively, with 25 bases between them. The CDR3 has 16 amino acids. CDR3 protein: CASNKGGSEGSGEQFF. The CDR3 coding sequence is TGTGCCAGCAACAAAGGAGGTTCGGAAGGCTCCGGTGAGCAGTTCTTC. Full variable domain (rest looked up from reference TRBV9 and TRBJ2-1): DSGVTQTPKHLITATGQRVTLRCSPRSGDLSVYWYQQSLDQGLQFLIQYYNGEERAKGNILERFSAQQFPDLHSELNLSSLELGDSALYFCASNKGGSEGSGEQFFGPGTRLTVL.

V gene TRBV12-3 or TRBV12-4 combines with J gene TRBJ2-1, with D hard to call. Deletions cut 0 bases from V and 2 bases from J, with 2 bases between. CDR3 length: 13 amino acids. The CDR3 protein is CASSLATYNEQFF. CDR3 nucleotide sequence: TGTGCCAGCAGTTTAGCAACCTACAATGAGCAGTTCTTC.

Notes on this clonotype: At one end the junction does not follow the germline gene, possibly because of a read error. The gene calls are TRBV11-2 and TRBJ2-1, with 8 bases lining up with TRBD2. This CDR3 is built from 18 residues. CDR1 SGHAT and CDR2 FQNNGV come from the germline V gene. The DNA of the CDR3 is TGTGCCAGCAGCTTACGGCCAGCGGGAGTAAGGTCCTACAACGAGCAGTTCTTC. This translates into CASSLRPAGVRSYNEQFF. Full variable domain (missing parts from reference TRBV11-2 and TRBJ2-1): EAGVAQSPRYKIIEKRQSVAFWCNPISGHATLYWYQQILGQGPKLLIQFQNNGVVDDSQLPKDRFSAERLKGVDSTLKIQPAKLEDSAVYLCASSLRPAGVRSYNEQFFGPGTRLTVL.

By share, this clonotype counts as medium-sized. J is TRBJ2-1 and V is TRBV10-3; TRBD2 matches 11 bases. V shed 4 bases and J 8 bases; nucleotides not matched to a gene: 13. The germline V gene has CDR1 ENHRY and CDR2 SYGVKD. The CDR3 covers 17 residues. The chain's CDR3 is CAISGGTSGPGADEQFF. DNA of the CDR3: TGTGCCATCAGTGGCGGGACTAGCGGCCCCGGGGCGGATGAGCAGTTCTTC.

V gene TRBV29-1 combines with J gene TRBJ2-3, with TRBD1 matching over 10 bases. This CDR3 region has 14 residues. Germline assignment: CDR1 SQVTM and CDR2 ANQGSEA. The ends lost 7 bases at V and 2 bases at J; junction bases unmatched: 6. This CDR3 is CSGRTGGDTDTQYF. CDR3 coding DNA: TGCAGCGGACGGACAGGGGGGGACACAGATACGCAGTATTTT.